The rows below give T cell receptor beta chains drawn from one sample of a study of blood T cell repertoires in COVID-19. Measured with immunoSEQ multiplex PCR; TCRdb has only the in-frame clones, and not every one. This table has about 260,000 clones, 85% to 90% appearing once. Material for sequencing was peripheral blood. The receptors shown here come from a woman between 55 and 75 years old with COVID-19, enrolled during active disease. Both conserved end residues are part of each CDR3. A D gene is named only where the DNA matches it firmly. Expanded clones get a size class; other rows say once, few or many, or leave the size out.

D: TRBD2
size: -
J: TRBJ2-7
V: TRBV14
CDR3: CASSQRGLAGSYEQYF
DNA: TGTGCCAGCAGCCAGCGGGGACTAGCGGGTTCCTACGAGCAGTACTTC

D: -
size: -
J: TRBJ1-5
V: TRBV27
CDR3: CASSDQASNQPQHF
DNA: TGTGCCAGCAGTGACCAGGCTAGCAATCAGCCCCAGCATTTT

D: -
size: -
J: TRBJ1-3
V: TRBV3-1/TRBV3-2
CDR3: CASSQRAGGNTIYF
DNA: TGTGCCAGCAGCCAACGCGCGGGTGGAAACACCATATATTTT

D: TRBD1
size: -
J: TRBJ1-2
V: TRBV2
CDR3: CASTPRTGVGGYTF
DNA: TGTGCCAGCACTCCGAGGACAGGAGTGGGAGGCTACACCTTC

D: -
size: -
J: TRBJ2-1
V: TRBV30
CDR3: CAWSVRWLRDEQFF
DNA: TGTGCCTGGAGTGTACGGTGGTTACGCGATGAGCAGTTCTTC

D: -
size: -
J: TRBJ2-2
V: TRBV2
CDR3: CASSDSGNAGELFF
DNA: TGTGCCAGCAGTGATTCAGGGAATGCCGGGGAGCTGTTTTTT

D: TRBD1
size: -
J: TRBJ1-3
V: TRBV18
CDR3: CASSLIIPGQGRYDSGNTIYF
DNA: TGTGCCAGCTCACTCATCATTCCGGGACAGGGGCGCTACGACTCTGGAAACACCATATATTTT

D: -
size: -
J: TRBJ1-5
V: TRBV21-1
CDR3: CASSKVGDRRGYSNQPQHF
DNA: TGTGCCAGCAGCAAAGTCGGGGACAGGAGGGGTTATAGCAATCAGCCCCAGCATTTT

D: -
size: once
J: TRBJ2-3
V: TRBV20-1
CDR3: CSASSDTDTQYF
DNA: TGCAGTGCTAGTTCAGACACAGATACGCAGTATTTT

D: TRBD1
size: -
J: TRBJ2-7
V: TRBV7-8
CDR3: CASSLGTGYEQYF
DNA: TGTGCCAGCAGCTTAGGGACAGGGTACGAGCAGTACTTC

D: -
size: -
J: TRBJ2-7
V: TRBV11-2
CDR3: CASSLRVQYF
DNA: TGTGCCAGCAGCTTACGAGTCCAGTACTTC

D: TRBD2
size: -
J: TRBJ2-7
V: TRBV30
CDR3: CAWSGLAEGQYF
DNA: TGTGCCTGGAGCGGACTAGCGGAGGGGCAGTACTTC

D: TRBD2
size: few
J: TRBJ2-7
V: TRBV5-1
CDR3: CASSLGRGGLGRSEQYF
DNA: TGCGCCAGCAGCTTAGGCCGTGGGGGACTAGGTCGGTCCGAGCAGTACTTC

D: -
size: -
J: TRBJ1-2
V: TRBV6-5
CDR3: CASGPGGYTF
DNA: TGTGCCAGCGGGCCGGGGGGCTACACCTTC

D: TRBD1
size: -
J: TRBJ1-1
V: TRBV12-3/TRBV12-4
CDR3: CASSNGQGFEAFF
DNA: TGTGCCAGCAGTAACGGACAGGGGTTTGAAGCTTTCTTT

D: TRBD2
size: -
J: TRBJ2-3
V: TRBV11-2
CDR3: CASSSSLVAGVSGGQYF
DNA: TGTGCCAGCAGCTCCTCGTTAGTAGCGGGAGTTTCGGGTGGGCAGTATTTT

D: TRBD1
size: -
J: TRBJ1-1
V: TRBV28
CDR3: CASSGDRGARTEAFF
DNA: TGTGCCAGCAGTGGGGACAGGGGGGCGCGCACTGAAGCTTTCTTT

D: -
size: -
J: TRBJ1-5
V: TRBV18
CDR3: CASSRGDQPQHF
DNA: TGTGCCAGCAGTAGGGGTGATCAGCCCCAGCATTTT

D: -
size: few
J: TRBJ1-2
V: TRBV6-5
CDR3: CASGLTLGYTF
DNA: TGTGCCAGCGGACTGACTCTTGGCTACACCTTC

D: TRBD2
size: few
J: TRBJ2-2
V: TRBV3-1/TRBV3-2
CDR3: CASSQGTSGIPGELFF
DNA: TGTGCCAGCAGCCAAGGGACTAGCGGGATTCCCGGGGAGCTGTTTTTT

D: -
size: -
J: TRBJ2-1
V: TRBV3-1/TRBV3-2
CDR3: CASSQAGREQFF
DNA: TGTGCCAGCAGCCAAGCGGGGAGAGAGCAGTTCTTC

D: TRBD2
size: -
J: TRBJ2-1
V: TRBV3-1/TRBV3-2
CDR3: CASSQESPTSGSIGLNEQFF
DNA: TGTGCCAGCAGCCAAGAGTCCCCGACTAGCGGCAGCATTGGGCTCAATGAGCAGTTCTTC

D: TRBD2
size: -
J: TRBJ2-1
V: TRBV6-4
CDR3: CASSDPLAGLAYNEQFF
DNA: TGTGCCAGCAGTGACCCACTAGCGGGATTGGCCTACAATGAGCAGTTCTTC

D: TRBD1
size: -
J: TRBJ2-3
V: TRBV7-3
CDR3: CASGRQGTDTQYF
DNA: TGTGCCAGCGGAAGACAGGGGACAGATACGCAGTATTTT

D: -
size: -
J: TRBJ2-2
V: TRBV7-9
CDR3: CASSPRAGNTGELFF
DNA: TGTGCCAGCAGCCCCCGGGCGGGGAACACCGGGGAGCTGTTTTTT

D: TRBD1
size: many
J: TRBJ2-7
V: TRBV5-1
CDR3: CASSPGQGAVDEQYF
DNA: TGCGCCAGCAGCCCGGGACAGGGGGCAGTAGACGAGCAGTACTTC

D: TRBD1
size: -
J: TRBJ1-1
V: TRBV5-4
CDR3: CASRRQGENTEAFF
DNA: TGTGCCAGCAGGCGGCAGGGGGAGAACACTGAAGCTTTCTTT

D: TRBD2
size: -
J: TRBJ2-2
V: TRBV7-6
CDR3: CASSLGSGSGGELFF
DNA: TGTGCCAGCAGCTTAGGGAGCGGGAGTGGCGGGGAGCTGTTTTTT

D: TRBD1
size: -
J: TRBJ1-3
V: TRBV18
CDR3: CASSLYPVDRAGNTIYF
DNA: TGTGCCAGCTCACTCTACCCCGTGGACAGGGCTGGAAACACCATATATTTT

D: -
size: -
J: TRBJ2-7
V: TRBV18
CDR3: CASSPPTNIYEQYF
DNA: TGTGCCAGCTCACCCCCCACCAACATCTACGAGCAGTACTTC

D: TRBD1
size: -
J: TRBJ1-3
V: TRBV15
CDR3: CATSTRGTDSGNTIYF
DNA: TGTGCCACCAGCACCCGAGGGACAGACTCTGGAAACACCATATATTTT

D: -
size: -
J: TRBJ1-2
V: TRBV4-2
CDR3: CASSQDSGRAVGYTF
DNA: TGTGCCAGCAGCCAAGATTCGGGCAGGGCGGTTGGCTACACCTTC

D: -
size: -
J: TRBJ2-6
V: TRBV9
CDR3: CASSGKRTGWPGANVLTF
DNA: TGTGCCAGCAGTGGCAAGCGGACGGGGTGGCCTGGGGCCAACGTCCTGACTTTC